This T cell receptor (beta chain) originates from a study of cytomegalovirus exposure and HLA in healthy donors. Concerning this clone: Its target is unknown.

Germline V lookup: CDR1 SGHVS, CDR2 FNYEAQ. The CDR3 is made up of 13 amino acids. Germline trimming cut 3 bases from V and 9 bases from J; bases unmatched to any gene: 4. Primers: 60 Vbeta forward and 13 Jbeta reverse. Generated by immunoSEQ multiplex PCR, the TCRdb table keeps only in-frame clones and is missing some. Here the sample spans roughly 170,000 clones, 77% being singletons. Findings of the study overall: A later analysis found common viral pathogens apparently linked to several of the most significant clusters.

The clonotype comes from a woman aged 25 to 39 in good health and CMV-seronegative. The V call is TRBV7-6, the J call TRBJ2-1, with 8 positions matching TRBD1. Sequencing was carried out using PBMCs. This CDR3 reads CASSFQGAGEQFF. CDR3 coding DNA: TGTGCCAGCAGCTTTCAGGGGGCGGGTGAGCAGTTCTTC.